Described below is a single T cell receptor (beta chain) sequence and its context. The source of the sample is a study of long-term antiretroviral therapy in people with HIV. With 1 base removed from V and 1 base from J, the gap between germline ends came to 13 bases. Germline loops: CDR1 SGHRS, CDR2 YFSETQ. The CDR3 has 16 residues. They ran version v3.0 of the immunoSEQ assay at survey level. Sequencing was performed with immunoSEQ multiplex PCR; in TCRdb, only in-frame clones are kept and a portion is missing. This table holds roughly 23,000 clones, 81% found once. The V and J genes are TRBV5-1 and TRBJ2-3; D ambiguous. The receptor was isolated from a man aged 30 to 39 with HIV. This sample comprised unsorted PBMCs, obtained 1.5 years after starting antiretroviral therapy. CDR3 region: CASSLPANSRTDTQYF. CDR3 nucleotides: TGCGCCAGCAGCTTGCCCGCTAACTCACGCACAGATACGCAGTATTTT.